Sequencing of this T cell receptor beta chain was carried out in a study of T-cell reconstitution after alpha-beta-depleted transplantation in children. The TCRbeta library incorporated unique molecular identifiers. TCRdb called the PCR reads again in MiXCR, with one record for every CDR3 protein. The data show 440,000 or so distinct CDR3 sequences, with about 40% seen just once and under 35% held by the top ten. The V gene's germline CDR1 is MNHNS and CDR2 SASEGT. V lost 6 bases, J lost 6 bases, and 15 bases lay in between. The CDR3 runs 14 residues. A single count supports this clonotype. The sequence was obtained from a girl aged 2 to 9 with aplastic anemia, due to receive a stem cell transplant. This chain joins TRBV6-1 and TRBJ2-1; maybe TRBD2 (6 bases). Here the sequenced sample was PBMCs, taken before TCRalphabeta/CD19-depleted stem cell transplant. The CDR3 nucleotides are TGTGCCAGCAGCCTAAGGGAGGCGTTCAATGAGCAGTTCTTC. This translates into CASSLREAFNEQFF.